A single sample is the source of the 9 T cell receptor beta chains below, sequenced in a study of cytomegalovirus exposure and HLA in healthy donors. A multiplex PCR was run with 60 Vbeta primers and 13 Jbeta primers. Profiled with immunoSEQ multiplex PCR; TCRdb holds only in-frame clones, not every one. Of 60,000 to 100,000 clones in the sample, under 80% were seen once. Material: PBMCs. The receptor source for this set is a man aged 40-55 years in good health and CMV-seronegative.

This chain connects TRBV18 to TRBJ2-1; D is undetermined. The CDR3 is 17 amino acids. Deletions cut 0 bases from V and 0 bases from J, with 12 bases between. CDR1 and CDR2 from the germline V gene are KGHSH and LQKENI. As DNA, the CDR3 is TGTGCCAGCTCACCACCTCAGCGCGGTCTCTCCTACAATGAGCAGTTCTTC. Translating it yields CASSPPQRGLSYNEQFF.

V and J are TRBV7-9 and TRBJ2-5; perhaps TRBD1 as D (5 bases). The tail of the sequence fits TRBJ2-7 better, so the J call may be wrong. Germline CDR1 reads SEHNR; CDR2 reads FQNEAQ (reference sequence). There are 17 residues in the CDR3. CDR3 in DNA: TGTGCCAGCAGCTCTACTACACCGACAGATTTCTCCTACGAGCAGTACTTC. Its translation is CASSSTTPTDFSYEQYF.

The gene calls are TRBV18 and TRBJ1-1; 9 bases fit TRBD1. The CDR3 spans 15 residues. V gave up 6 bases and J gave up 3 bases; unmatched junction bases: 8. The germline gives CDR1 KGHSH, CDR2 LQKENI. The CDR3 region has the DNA TGTGCCAGCTCTCCCGGACAGGGGAGTGACACTGAAGCTTTCTTT. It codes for CASSPGQGSDTEAFF. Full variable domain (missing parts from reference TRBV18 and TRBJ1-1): NAGVMQNPRHLVRRRGQEARLRCSPMKGHSHVYWYRQLPEEGLKFMVYLQKENIIDESGMPKERFSAEFPKEGPSILRIQQVVRGDSAAYFCASSPGQGSDTEAFFGQGTRLTVV.

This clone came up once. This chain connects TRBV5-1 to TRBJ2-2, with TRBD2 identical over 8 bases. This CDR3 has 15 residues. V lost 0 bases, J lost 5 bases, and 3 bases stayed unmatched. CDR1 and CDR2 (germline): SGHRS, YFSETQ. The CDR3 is CASSLVSGTTGELFF. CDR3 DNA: TGCGCCAGCAGCTTGGTTAGCGGGACGACCGGGGAGCTGTTTTTT.

CDR3 loop: CASSNGETQYF. CDR3 nucleotides: TGTGCCAGCAGTAACGGGGAGACCCAGTACTTC. The V call is TRBV6-5, the J call TRBJ2-5; D is ambiguous. Trimming took 5 bases from V and 5 from J, leaving 6 bases between them. The CDR3 has 11 residues. CDR1 is MNHEY, CDR2 SVGAGI, per germline.

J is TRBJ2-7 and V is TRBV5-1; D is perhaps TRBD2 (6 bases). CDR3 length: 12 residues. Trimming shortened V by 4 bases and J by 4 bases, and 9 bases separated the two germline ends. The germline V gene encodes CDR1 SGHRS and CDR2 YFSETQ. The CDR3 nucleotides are TGCGCCAGCAGCCTCGGGGGATACGAGCAGTACTTC. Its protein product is CASSLGGYEQYF.

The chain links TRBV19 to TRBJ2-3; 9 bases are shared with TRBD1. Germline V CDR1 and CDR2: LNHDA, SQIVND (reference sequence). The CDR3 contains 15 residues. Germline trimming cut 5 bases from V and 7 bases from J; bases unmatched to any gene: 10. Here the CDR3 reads CASSLPGQGSNTQYF. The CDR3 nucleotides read TGTGCCAGTAGTTTACCGGGACAGGGATCAAATACGCAGTATTTT.

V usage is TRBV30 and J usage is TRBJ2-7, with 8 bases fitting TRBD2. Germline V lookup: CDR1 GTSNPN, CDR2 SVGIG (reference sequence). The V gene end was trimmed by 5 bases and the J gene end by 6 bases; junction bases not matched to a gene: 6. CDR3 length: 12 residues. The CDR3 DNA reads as TGTGCCTGGGGACTAGCCTCACGCGAGCAGTACTTC. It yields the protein CAWGLASREQYF.

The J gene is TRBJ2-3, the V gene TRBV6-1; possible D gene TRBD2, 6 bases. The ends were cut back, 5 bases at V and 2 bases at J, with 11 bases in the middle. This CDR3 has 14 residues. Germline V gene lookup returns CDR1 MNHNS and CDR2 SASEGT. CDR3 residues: CASSWDWFTDTQYF. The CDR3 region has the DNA TGTGCCAGCAGTTGGGACTGGTTCACAGATACGCAGTATTTT.